This TCR beta chain was observed in a study of post-analysis software for immune sequencing data. Study-wide results and caveats: Roughly five TRBV segments appeared more often in patients than in controls, and TRBV5-6, TRBV5-1 and TRBV20-1 were among these.

Worth noting for this clonotype: Its target is not known.

Every TCR beta cDNA library bore unique molecular identifiers. MiXCR, applied by TCRdb to the PCR reads, yields one record per CDR3 protein. The table shows around 400,000 distinct CDR3 sequences, with around 33% occurring only once. Looked up from germline, CDR1 is ENHRY and CDR2 is SYGVKD. The CDR3 spans 12 residues. With 9 bases removed from V and 5 bases from J, the gap between germline ends came to 11 bases. The sequencing input was blood. The chain employs TRBV10-3 and TRBJ1-5; TRBD1 might be the D (5 bases). The receptor's source is a girl aged 5 to 17 with multiple sclerosis. The CDR3: CAIGRDDQPQHF. CDR3 DNA: TGTGCCATAGGCAGGGACGATCAGCCCCAGCATTTT.